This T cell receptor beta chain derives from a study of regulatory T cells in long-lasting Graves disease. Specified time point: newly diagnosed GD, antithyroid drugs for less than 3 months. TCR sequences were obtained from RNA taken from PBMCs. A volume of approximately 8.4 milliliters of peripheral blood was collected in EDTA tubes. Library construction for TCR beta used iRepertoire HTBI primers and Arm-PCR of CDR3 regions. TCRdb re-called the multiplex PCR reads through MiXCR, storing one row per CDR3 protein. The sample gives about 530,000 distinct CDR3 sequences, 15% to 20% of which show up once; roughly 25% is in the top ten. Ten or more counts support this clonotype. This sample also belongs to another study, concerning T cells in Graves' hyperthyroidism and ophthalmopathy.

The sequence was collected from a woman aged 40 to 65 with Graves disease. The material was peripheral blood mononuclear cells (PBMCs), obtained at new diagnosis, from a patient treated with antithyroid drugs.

CDR3 coding DNA: TGTGCCAGCAGCTTGGACAGGGGGCGCAACAATGAGCAGTTCTTC. Translated: CASSLDRGRNNEQFF. J is TRBJ2-1 and V is TRBV5-8; 9 nucleotides agree with TRBD1. CDR1 is SGHTS and CDR2 is YDEGEE in the germline V gene. J was trimmed by 5 bases and V by 0 bases; bases with no gene match: 3. This CDR3 contains 15 residues.